The 20 T cell receptor beta chains reported below all come from one sample, sequenced in a study of T cell responses to AZD1222 COVID-19 vaccine (dated by TCRdb to about 2021). Per the publication, the time point label means: baseline before first vaccination. The library was obtained by the immunoSEQ multiplex PCR assay. Here the immuneACCESS table is served through TCRdb, limited to in-frame sequences with V and J called. Missing clones are a known gap in these copies; in checked studies unresolved V genes cover under half, and the rest lacks a known reason. Present in this sample are about 190,000 clones, roughly 88% of which were seen just once. More than 0.75% of the sample belongs to the ten largest clones. The sequences come from peripheral blood, collected on day 0 of AZD1222 vaccination. Every receptor here comes from an adult in good health.

The CDR3 DNA reads TGTGCCAGCAGCTTCCTGGGGGACGGAAGAAACACCATATATTTT. It is translated as CASSFLGDGRNTIYF. J is TRBJ1-3 and V is TRBV11-2, with a weak D call TRBD1 (5 bases). Trimming removed 3 bases at V and 5 bases at J, with 14 bases between. Germline V gene lookup returns CDR1 SGHAT and CDR2 FQNNGV. The CDR3 covers 15 residues.

CDR3 region: CASSSGSGWENTIYF. The CDR3 bases are TGTGCCAGCAGTTCGGGGTCCGGCTGGGAAAACACCATATATTTT. The chain joins TRBV5-8 to TRBJ1-3, with D uncertain. With 5 bases removed from V and 6 bases from J, the gap between germline ends came to 18 bases. This CDR3 contains 15 residues. CDR1 is SGHTS, CDR2 YDEGEE, per germline. Together with reference TRBV5-8 and TRBJ1-3, the CDR3 gives the full variable domain: EAGVTQSPTHLIKTRGQQATLRCSPISGHTSVYWYQQALGLGLQFLLWYDEGEERNRGNFPPRFSGRQFPNYSSELNVNALELEDSALYLCASSSGSGWENTIYFGEGSWLTVV.

V gene TRBV11-1 combines with J gene TRBJ2-1, with 9 bases lining up with TRBD2. The CDR3 is 15 amino acids. V trimming: 5 bases; J trimming: 7 bases; junction bases outside the gene matches: 9. CDR1 is SGHAT, CDR2 FQDESV, per germline (reference sequence). The CDR3 is CASSLSAGGLNEQFF. The CDR3 nucleotides read TGTGCCAGCAGCCTCTCCGCGGGAGGGCTGAATGAGCAGTTCTTC.

The chain links TRBV7-9 to TRBJ1-3, with D unclear. The CDR3 is made up of 15 amino acids. The germline V gene encodes CDR1 SEHNR and CDR2 FQNEAQ (reference sequence). Trimming stripped 4 bases from V and 0 bases from J, with 10 bases between. CDR3 loop: CASSSSPISGNTIYF. CDR3 in DNA: TGTGCCAGCAGCTCATCCCCCATCTCTGGAAACACCATATATTTT.

This clone is a singleton in its sample. The chain combines TRBV9 with TRBJ1-2, with 8 bases identical to TRBD1. In germline, CDR1 is SGDLS, CDR2 YYNGEE. V lost 1 base, J lost 7 bases, and 3 bases stayed unmatched. The CDR3 contains 13 residues. The CDR3 DNA reads TGTGCCAGCAGCGTACAGGGGGCGCTTGGCTACACCTTC. It specifies CASSVQGALGYTF.

The gene calls are TRBV6-1 and TRBJ1-3; possible D gene TRBD1, 5 bases. Trimming took off 2 bases at V and 1 base at J, with 18 bases between the two ends. The CDR3 runs to 18 residues. CDR1 and CDR2 (germline): MNHNS, SASEGT. The CDR3 sequence is CASSERLPTAASGNTIYF. The DNA for the CDR3 is TGTGCCAGCAGTGAACGCCTGCCGACAGCTGCGTCTGGAAACACCATATATTTT.

The V gene is TRBV7-3, the J gene TRBJ1-2; D remains ambiguous. The V end was cut by 3 bases, the J end by 4 bases, with 9 bases between. The germline V gene encodes CDR1 SGHTA and CDR2 FQGTGA. The CDR3 has 13 amino acids. The chain's CDR3 is CASSFTRGYGYTF. CDR3 bases: TGTGCCAGCAGCTTCACCAGAGGCTATGGCTACACCTTC.

The chain links TRBV19 to TRBJ1-6; tentative D call: TRBD1 (5 bases). The germline V and J ends were trimmed by 7 bases and 10 bases, with 20 bases remaining between them. This CDR3 region has 15 residues. CDR1 and CDR2 from the germline V gene are LNHDA and SQIVND (reference sequence). The CDR3 coding sequence is TGTGCCAGTACCCCATCCCAGGGAAGACTCTCACCCCTCCACTTT. This gives the protein CASTPSQGRLSPLHF.

V gene TRBV28 combines with J gene TRBJ2-2, with 13 positions matching TRBD2. V lost 6 bases and J lost 6; bases outside the gene matches: 10. Germline V gives CDR1 MDHEN, CDR2 SYDVKM. The CDR3 extends over 17 amino acids. This CDR3 reads CASRTARGLAGAGELFF. CDR3 DNA sequence: TGTGCCAGCAGAACCGCGCGCGGACTAGCGGGAGCCGGGGAGCTGTTTTTT.

This clone has a single count. This sequence joins TRBV29-1 and TRBJ2-5; D is ambiguous. Germline loops: CDR1 SQVTM, CDR2 ANQGSEA. V gave up 7 bases and J gave up 5 bases, with 14 bases separating them. There are 12 residues in the CDR3. CDR3 sequence (DNA): TGCAGCGGTGCCTCTGTGGGGGAGACCCAGTACTTC. It translates to CSGASVGETQYF. Together with reference TRBV29-1 and TRBJ2-5, the CDR3 gives the full variable domain: SAVISQKPSRDICQRGTSLTIQCQVDSQVTMMFWYRQQPGQSLTLIATANQGSEATYESGFVIDKFPISRPNLTFSTLTVSNMSPEDSSIYLCSGASVGETQYFGPGTRLLVL.

This clone has a handful of counts. The rearrangement joins TRBV7-8 to TRBJ1-6; no firm D call. The germline V gene has CDR1 SGHVS and CDR2 FQNEAQ. This CDR3 has 12 amino acids. The V gene lost 5 bases and the J gene lost 9 bases, with 8 bases spanning the gap. The CDR3 here is CASSPEASPLHF. The CDR3 nucleotides are TGTGCCAGCAGCCCCGAGGCTTCACCCCTCCACTTT.

The genes are TRBV4-1 and TRBJ2-3; D is uncertain. The CDR3 sequence is 16 residues long. V was cut by 1 base and J by 2 bases, with 13 bases left in between. Germline V gene data show CDR1 as MGHRA and CDR2 as YSYEKL. The CDR3 loop reads CASSQALTLYTDTQYF. Here the CDR3 DNA reads TGCGCCAGCAGCCAAGCCTTGACCCTCTACACAGATACGCAGTATTTT.

This chain connects TRBV27 to TRBJ2-2, with D uncertain. The CDR3 extends over 13 amino acids. With 4 bases removed from V and 3 bases from J, the gap between germline ends came to 6 bases. Germline CDR1 and CDR2: MNHEY and SMNVEV (reference sequence). CDR3 region: CASSSRYTGELFF. The CDR3, as DNA: TGTGCCAGCAGTTCCCGTTACACCGGGGAGCTGTTTTTT.

This chain connects TRBV6-5 to TRBJ2-1; D gene ambiguous. Germline CDR1 reads MNHEY; CDR2 reads SVGAGI. CDR3 length: 14 amino acids. Trimming pared 2 bases from V and 4 bases from J, leaving 9 bases between. This CDR3 is CASSYRGFYNEQFF. The CDR3 DNA follows: TGTGCCAGCAGTTACAGAGGCTTTTACAATGAGCAGTTCTTC.

The chain has TRBV6-2 or TRBV6-3 and TRBJ1-5; perhaps TRBD1 as D (5 bases). CDR3 length: 14 amino acids. The germline gives CDR1 MNHEY, CDR2 SVGEGT. Trimming left V 5 bases short and J 4 bases short, with 12 bases between. The CDR3 coding sequence is TGTGCCAGCAGTGTCCGGGGCCTTAATCAGCCCCAGCATTTT. Amino acids: CASSVRGLNQPQHF.

The chain combines TRBV19 with TRBJ1-1; D not resolved. The CDR3 consists of 13 residues. Germline lookup yields CDR1 LNHDA and CDR2 SQIVND (reference sequence). V was pared by 4 bases and J by 10 bases, with 16 bases between. The CDR3 region has the DNA TGTGCCAGTAGTAGCCGACAAGTTCGCGCAGCTTTCTTT. Amino acids: CASSSRQVRAAFF.

This clone was detected only a few times. V usage is TRBV27 and J usage is TRBJ1-2, with 8 bases lining up with TRBD1. V lost 2 bases to trimming and J lost 4 bases; unmatched junction nucleotides: 12. Germline values: CDR1 MNHEY, CDR2 SMNVEV (reference sequence). The CDR3 is 17 residues long. As DNA, the CDR3 is TGTGCCAGCAGTTTAAGGTCCGGACAGGGCTATAGCTATGGCTACACCTTC. It codes for CASSLRSGQGYSYGYTF.

This chain uses TRBV15 with TRBJ2-7; no clear D gene. The V gene's germline CDR1 is LNHNV and CDR2 YYDKDF (reference sequence). CDR3 size: 15 residues. The V gene lost 2 bases and the J gene lost 3 bases, with 14 bases spanning the gap. The chain's CDR3 is CATSRRPVAGYEQYF. The CDR3, as DNA: TGTGCCACCAGCAGACGGCCGGTCGCAGGCTACGAGCAGTACTTC.

The chain carries TRBV7-8 and TRBJ2-2, with D hard to call. The CDR3 length is 15 residues. Trimming pared 6 bases from V and 0 bases from J, leaving 11 bases between. The germline V gene encodes CDR1 SGHVS and CDR2 FQNEAQ. Here the CDR3 reads CASSKKLANTGELFF. CDR3 coding DNA: TGTGCCAGCAGTAAAAAACTCGCGAACACCGGGGAGCTGTTTTTT.

Written as DNA, the CDR3 is TGTGCCAGCAGCGTCGCTCTGGACACCATATATTTT. Amino acids: CASSVALDTIYF. The chain carries TRBV9 and TRBJ1-3, with unresolved D. CDR1 is SGDLS, CDR2 YYNGEE, per germline. There are 12 residues in the CDR3. Deletions cut 2 bases from V and 8 bases from J, with 8 bases between.